Presented here are 19 T cell receptor beta chains from one specimen sequenced in a study of shared clonotypes between healthy human individuals. TCRdb keeps only in-frame clones here, not all; method: immunoSEQ multiplex PCR. The top ten clones hold approximately 25% of a sample with under 1 million clones, around 92% of them seen once. Terminally differentiated effector memory CD45RA+ cells were excluded from the naive CD8 cells, which were CD45RO-negative and positively selected for CCR7. Input material: naive CD8+ T cells sorted from blood. These receptors were taken from a man under 40 in good health.

The rearrangement links TRBV20-1 to TRBJ2-1; D ambiguous. CDR3 size: 10 residues. From germline, CDR1 is DFQATT and CDR2 SNEGSKA (reference sequence). V gave up 6 bases and J gave up 3 bases, with 3 bases separating them. The CDR3: CSAHYNEQFF. In DNA form, the CDR3 reads TGCAGTGCCCACTACAATGAGCAGTTCTTC.

This chain uses TRBV11-2 with TRBJ2-7; D is possibly TRBD1 (6 bases). The CDR3 has 15 residues. Germline V gene lookup returns CDR1 SGHAT and CDR2 FQNNGV. Trimming pared 5 bases from V and 2 bases from J, leaving 16 bases between. CDR3 nucleotide sequence: TGTGCCAGCAGCCCCTGGGTAGCAGGGGCCTACGAGCAGTACTTC. It codes for CASSPWVAGAYEQYF.

This sequence joins TRBV18 and TRBJ1-5; D is unclear. The CDR3 is made up of 14 amino acids. V was pared by 4 bases and J by 0 bases, with 7 bases between. The V gene's germline CDR1 is KGHSH and CDR2 LQKENI. The CDR3 spells CASSQAYSNQPQHF. As DNA, the CDR3 is TGTGCCAGCTCACAGGCTTATAGCAATCAGCCCCAGCATTTT.

V is TRBV5-4 and J is TRBJ2-1; D gene unclear. Between the trimmed V and J ends, which lost 1 base and 8 bases, there was a span of 4 bases. Germline CDR1 and CDR2: SGHNT and YYREEE (reference sequence). This CDR3 is 11 amino acids long. The CDR3 bases are TGTGCCAGCAGCTTGAGGGATGAGCAGTTCTTC. Translating it yields CASSLRDEQFF.

This sequence joins TRBV14 and TRBJ2-1; TRBD2 matches 8 bases. CDR3 length: 17 residues. V lost 3 bases, J lost 8 bases, and 15 bases stayed unmatched. Per germline, CDR1 SGHDN and CDR2 FVKESK. The CDR3: CASSQRGEREIEHEQFF. CDR3 bases: TGTGCCAGCAGCCAGAGGGGGGAGCGGGAGATTGAGCATGAGCAGTTCTTC.

The chain joins TRBV18 to TRBJ2-1, with 12 bases identical to TRBD2. V trimming: 6 bases; J trimming: 4 bases; junction bases outside the gene matches: 4. Germline assignment: CDR1 KGHSH and CDR2 LQKENI. CDR3 length: 15 amino acids. The CDR3: CASSTTSGGYNEQFF. In DNA form, the CDR3 reads TGTGCCAGCTCTACGACTAGCGGGGGATACAATGAGCAGTTCTTC. Combining the CDR3 with reference TRBV18 and TRBJ2-1 gives the whole variable domain NAGVMQNPRHLVRRRGQEARLRCSPMKGHSHVYWYRQLPEEGLKFMVYLQKENIIDESGMPKERFSAEFPKEGPSILRIQQVVRGDSAAYFCASSTTSGGYNEQFFGPGTRLTVL.

The chain links TRBV4-3 to TRBJ2-3, with 9 bases that match TRBD1. The V gene end was trimmed by 0 bases and the J gene end by 4 bases; junction bases not matched to a gene: 5. Looked up from germline, CDR1 is LGHNA and CDR2 is YSLEER. The CDR3 is made up of 16 amino acids. The CDR3 DNA reads TGCGCCAGCAGCCAAGATCGGGGACAGGGCGCAGATACGCAGTATTTT. This gives the protein CASSQDRGQGADTQYF.

This clone was picked up a small number of times. The chain uses TRBV13 and TRBJ2-6, with D unresolved. This CDR3 has 18 residues. Germline CDR1 reads PRHDT; CDR2 reads FYEKMQ (reference sequence). V was cut by 1 base and J by 0 bases, with 13 bases left in between. The CDR3 nucleotides are TGTGCCAGCAGCTTAGTCCCTGATGGCCTCTCTGGGGCCAACGTCCTGACTTTC. It specifies CASSLVPDGLSGANVLTF.

The chain couples TRBV9 to TRBJ2-7; TRBD2 might be the D (5 bases). CDR1 is SGDLS and CDR2 is YYNGEE in the germline V gene. V was shortened by 1 base and J by 5 bases, with 10 bases between the two germline ends. The length of the CDR3 is 13 residues. CDR3 residues: CASSVLAEDEQYF. The CDR3 DNA follows: TGTGCCAGCAGCGTACTAGCTGAGGACGAGCAGTACTTC.

The chain uses TRBV5-4 and TRBJ2-1; 8 bases align to TRBD2. Per the germline V gene, CDR1 is SGHNT and CDR2 is YYREEE (reference sequence). There are 15 residues in the CDR3. Germline trimming cut 0 bases from V and 8 bases from J; bases unmatched to any gene: 7. CDR3 in DNA: TGTGCCAGCAGCTTGGCCCTAAGCGGGAGTGATGAGCAGTTCTTC. Translated, it gives CASSLALSGSDEQFF.

J is TRBJ2-4 and V is TRBV11-2, with D unresolved. Germline V gene data show CDR1 as SGHAT and CDR2 as FQNNGV. This CDR3 has 14 amino acids. Trimming stripped 3 bases from V and 0 bases from J, with 6 bases between. CDR3 protein: CASSFSLAKNIQYF. In DNA form, the CDR3 reads TGTGCCAGCAGCTTTAGTTTAGCCAAAAACATTCAGTACTTC.

The chain employs TRBV27 and TRBJ1-2; D remains ambiguous. The V and J ends lost 2 bases and 0 bases respectively, with 4 bases between them. CDR3 size: 13 residues. CDR1 is MNHEY, CDR2 SMNVEV, per germline (reference sequence). CDR3 coding DNA: TGTGCCAGCAGTTTAGGAGCTAACTATGGCTACACCTTC. Protein: CASSLGANYGYTF.

This clone appeared once. The chain uses TRBV7-9 and TRBJ2-1; tentatively, D is TRBD1 or TRBD2 (5 bases each). The CDR3 has 15 amino acids. Germline V lookup: CDR1 SEHNR, CDR2 FQNEAQ (reference sequence). V was trimmed by 1 base and J by 9 bases, leaving 16 bases between them. CDR3 bases: TGTGCCAGCAGCTTAGTGGTGGGAGTGAGGGGTGAGCAGTTCTTC. Protein sequence: CASSLVVGVRGEQFF.

The rearrangement links TRBV27 to TRBJ2-7; D gene uncertain. Trimming took 6 bases from V and 5 from J, leaving 11 bases between them. This CDR3 spans 12 amino acids. Looked up from germline, CDR1 is MNHEY and CDR2 is SMNVEV (reference sequence). The CDR3 DNA sequence: TGTGCCAGCAGAAAGACGTCCCACGAGCAGTACTTC. This translates into CASRKTSHEQYF.

The chain couples TRBV7-9 to TRBJ2-2, with 7 nucleotides matching TRBD2. The CDR3 consists of 14 residues. Per the germline V gene, CDR1 is SEHNR and CDR2 is FQNEAQ (reference sequence). V was clipped by 8 bases and J by 0 bases; unmatched bases: 3. In DNA, the CDR3 is TGTGCCAGCCGAGCGGGGTCGAACACCGGGGAGCTGTTTTTT. Translating it yields CASRAGSNTGELFF.

The V and J genes are TRBV7-9 and TRBJ2-7; the match to TRBD1 covers 7 bases. Germline loops: CDR1 SEHNR, CDR2 FQNEAQ (reference sequence). This CDR3 contains 14 residues. V was pared by 5 bases and J by 3 bases, with 7 bases of the junction left unmatched. The CDR3 DNA follows: TGTGCCAGCAGCCCCTTGGGACAGATCTACGAGCAGTACTTC. Translating gives CASSPLGQIYEQYF.

On this clone: A much bigger clone sits one base away, suggesting this may be a read error. J is TRBJ2-5 and V is TRBV28; D is ambiguous. CDR1 and CDR2 from the germline V gene are MDHEN and SYDVKM. The CDR3 runs to 13 residues. Trimming removed 6 bases at V and 3 bases at J, with 11 bases between. The CDR3 DNA reads TGTGCCAGCAGCTTTAGCAGTAAAGAGACCCAGTACTTC. Protein sequence: CASSFSSKETQYF.

The chain uses TRBV10-3 and TRBJ2-3, with D hard to call. CDR1 is ENHRY and CDR2 is SYGVKD in the germline V gene. The CDR3 length is 15 residues. Trimming shortened V by 8 bases and J by 1 base, and 16 bases separated the two germline ends. CDR3 sequence: CAIGLSRQGTDTQYF. CDR3 sequence (DNA): TGTGCCATCGGTTTATCGCGGCAAGGCACAGATACGCAGTATTTT.

This clone occurred once. The rearrangement links TRBV5-1 to TRBJ1-2; TRBD1 is a possible D gene (5 bases). Germline V gives CDR1 SGHRS, CDR2 YFSETQ. This CDR3 region has 14 residues. V was shortened by 0 bases and J by 4 bases, with 10 bases between the two germline ends. CDR3 loop: CASSLETAIYGYTF. CDR3 DNA: TGCGCCAGCAGCTTGGAGACAGCGATCTATGGCTACACCTTC.